This T cell receptor (beta chain) stems from a study of monozygotic twins with inflammatory bowel disease. Germline V gene sequence: CDR1 DFQATT, CDR2 SNEGSKA (reference sequence). The length of the CDR3 is 15 residues. TCRdb re-called the 5' RACE reads; one entry per CDR3 protein, DNA not given. This repertoire includes 300,000 to 350,000 distinct CDR3 sequences. The sequenced sample consisted of blood. This TCR was sampled from a human donor with ulcerative colitis or Crohn's disease, or a healthy co-twin of an affected twin (not recorded which). V is TRBV20-1 and J is TRBJ2-2; TCRdb gives TRBD2 as the D gene, but with no DNA this cannot be confirmed. The CDR3 is CSARSSGGYTGELFF.